A single sample is the source of the 26 T cell receptor beta chains below, sequenced in a study of blood T cell repertoires in COVID-19. Assay: immunoSEQ multiplex PCR; the TCRdb copy retains only in-frame clones and omits some. The data hold about 190,000 clones, with roughly nine tenths observed a single time. Sequencing input: peripheral blood. These receptors were taken from a man in his sixties with active or convalescent COVID-19.

This chain connects TRBV6-5 to TRBJ2-7; possibly TRBD1 for D (5 bases). Germline CDR1 is MNHEY and CDR2 is SVGAGI. The V end lost 6 bases, the J end lost 0 bases, and 12 bases lay between the germline ends. The CDR3 runs 14 residues. For the CDR3, the DNA is TGTGCCAGCAGACTATATACAGGCTCCTACGAGCAGTACTTC. Encoded protein: CASRLYTGSYEQYF.

The sample holds a few counts of this clone. The genes are TRBV14 and TRBJ2-7, with 10 bases fitting TRBD1. There are 15 residues in the CDR3. V was pared by 6 bases and J by 3 bases, with 8 bases of the junction left unmatched. Germline V gene lookup returns CDR1 SGHDN and CDR2 FVKESK. The CDR3 nucleotides read TGTGCCAGCAGTTTTGGACAGGGGGATTACTACGAGCAGTACTTC. Amino acids: CASSFGQGDYYEQYF.

Notes on this clone: The junction and the germline gene differ at one end; a read error may be behind it. J is TRBJ2-7 and V is TRBV12-5, with TRBD1 identical over 7 bases. Looked up from germline, CDR1 is LGHNT and CDR2 is FRNRAP. The CDR3 covers 12 residues. The CDR3 here is CASAGTVYAQYF. The DNA of the CDR3 is TGTGCTAGTGCCGGGACAGTCTACGCGCAGTACTTC.

The V and J genes are TRBV7-3 and TRBJ2-3; possibly TRBD2 for D (5 bases). Trimming pared 5 bases from V and 4 bases from J, leaving 16 bases between. Germline CDR1 is SGHTA and CDR2 is FQGTGA. The CDR3 is 15 amino acids. CDR3 nucleotide sequence: TGTGCCAGCAGCCCCCACCGGGGTAGGTCAGATACGCAGTATTTT. Translation gives CASSPHRGRSDTQYF. Looking up the rest from reference TRBV7-3 and TRBJ2-3 gives the full variable domain: GAGVSQTPSNKVTEKGKYVELRCDPISGHTALYWYRQSLGQGPEFLIYFQGTGAADDSGLPNDRFFAVRPEGSVSTLKIQRTERGDSAVYLCASSPHRGRSDTQYFGPGTRLTVL.

This chain links TRBV28 with TRBJ2-2, with D perhaps TRBD1 (6 bases). This CDR3 contains 14 residues. The V end was cut by 5 bases, the J end by 3 bases, with 10 bases between. Germline values: CDR1 MDHEN, CDR2 SYDVKM. In nucleotides, the CDR3 is TGTGCCAGCAGTCCACAGGGATACACCGGGGAGCTGTTTTTT. Translation gives CASSPQGYTGELFF.

J is TRBJ1-5 and V is TRBV6-6; D call uncertain. This CDR3 comprises 14 residues. V dropped 6 bases and J dropped 3 bases, with 12 bases sitting between them. Germline CDR1 reads MNHNY; CDR2 reads SVGAGI (reference sequence). CDR3 sequence reads: CASRDGSANQPQHF. As DNA, the CDR3 is TGTGCCAGCAGGGACGGGAGTGCCAATCAGCCCCAGCATTTT.

The V call is TRBV19, the J call TRBJ1-2; D is unclear. Germline-derived CDR1 and CDR2 are LNHDA and SQIVND (reference sequence). The V end lost 10 bases, the J end lost 8 bases, and 14 bases lay between the germline ends. The CDR3 extends over 11 amino acids. This CDR3 reads CATSRGGGYTF. The DNA of the CDR3 is TGTGCCACCTCGCGGGGTGGGGGCTACACCTTC.

This clone is a singleton in its sample. The chain recombines TRBV6-5 with TRBJ1-2; weak D call: TRBD1 (6 bases). The CDR3 is 15 residues long. In germline, CDR1 is MNHEY, CDR2 SVGAGI. V lost 0 bases and J lost 1, with 9 bases in between. CDR3: CASSYSGQINYGYTF. DNA for the CDR3: TGTGCCAGCAGTTACTCAGGACAGATTAACTATGGCTACACCTTC.

This chain connects TRBV11-2 to TRBJ2-6; weak D call: TRBD1 (5 bases). This CDR3 is 18 amino acids long. V was shortened by 5 bases and J by 0 bases, with 17 bases between the two germline ends. CDR1 is SGHAT and CDR2 is FQNNGV in the germline V gene. The CDR3 sequence is CASSPRGGLGSGANVLTF. CDR3 coding DNA: TGTGCCAGCAGCCCTAGGGGTGGGCTCGGCTCTGGGGCCAACGTCCTGACTTTC.

V usage is TRBV9 and J usage is TRBJ1-2; 9 nucleotides line up with TRBD1. J was trimmed by 5 bases and V by 0 bases; bases with no gene match: 2. There are 14 residues in the CDR3. Germline loops: CDR1 SGDLS, CDR2 YYNGEE. The CDR3 here is CASSVGTGVYGYTF. The CDR3 DNA follows: TGTGCCAGCAGCGTAGGGACAGGGGTTTATGGCTACACCTTC.

The genes are TRBV5-4 and TRBJ1-1; D possibly corresponds to TRBD1 (5 bases). The V end lost 4 bases, the J end lost 9 bases, and 25 bases lay between the germline ends. Per the germline V gene, CDR1 is SGHNT and CDR2 is YYREEE (reference sequence). The CDR3 consists of 16 residues. CDR3 in DNA: TGTGCCAGCAGCCCGGCCACACAACGCACGGAGGGGCAAGCTTTCTTT. It is translated as CASSPATQRTEGQAFF.

V is TRBV12-3 or TRBV12-4 and J is TRBJ1-6; tentatively, D is TRBD1 (5 bases). V was cut by 6 bases and J by 9 bases, with 9 bases left in between. The CDR3 length is 12 residues. The DNA of the CDR3 is TGTGCCAGCAGGCAGGGCGGTTCACCCCTCCACTTT. It yields the protein CASRQGGSPLHF.

J is TRBJ1-1 and V is TRBV9, with D perhaps TRBD1 (6 bases). The germline V and J ends were trimmed by 0 bases and 3 bases, with 21 bases remaining between them. This CDR3 has 18 residues. From germline, CDR1 is SGDLS and CDR2 YYNGEE. The CDR3 nucleotides read TGTGCCAGCAGCGTAGCCCTGGACAGTGAAGGAGGAGACACTGAAGCTTTCTTT. Translation: CASSVALDSEGGDTEAFF.

V is TRBV6-5 and J is TRBJ2-1; no clear D gene. Trimming left V 0 bases short and J 6 bases short, with 15 bases between. The CDR3 totals 16 residues. CDR1 is MNHEY and CDR2 is SVGAGI in the germline V gene. The CDR3 is CASSYSPGSGGNEQFF. The CDR3 region has the DNA TGTGCCAGCAGTTACTCTCCAGGTTCAGGTGGCAATGAGCAGTTCTTC.

The genes are TRBV4-1 and TRBJ2-3, with 13 bases matching TRBD2. The CDR3 spans 17 residues. Germline CDR1 MGHRA, CDR2 YSYEKL. V lost 4 bases to trimming and J lost 2 bases; unmatched junction nucleotides: 6. The CDR3 bases are TGCGCCAGCAGCCGGACTAGCGGGGGATTCCTCACAGATACGCAGTATTTT. Protein sequence: CASSRTSGGFLTDTQYF.

CDR3 in DNA: TGTGCCAGCAGCCAGGTTACCGGGACAGCCTACGAGCAGTACTTC. Protein product: CASSQVTGTAYEQYF. J is TRBJ2-7 and V is TRBV3-1 (or the pseudogene TRBV3-2); 7 nucleotides match TRBD1. V lost 3 bases and J lost 2; bases outside the gene matches: 7. CDR3 length: 15 amino acids. Germline values: CDR1 LGHDT, CDR2 YNNKEL (reference sequence).

Worth noting for this clone: Other DNA variants within this sample encode the same CDR3. The rearrangement uses TRBV6-5 and TRBJ2-2, with 7 nucleotides matching TRBD2. V dropped 5 bases and J dropped 0; count of bases not matched to a gene: 3. The germline V gene has CDR1 MNHEY and CDR2 SVGAGI. The CDR3 totals 15 residues. CDR3 sequence reads: CASSPSGANTGELFF. CDR3 in DNA: TGTGCCAGCAGTCCAAGCGGGGCGAACACCGGGGAGCTGTTTTTT.

This clone was seen a handful of times. This sequence joins TRBV7-9 and TRBJ1-5; 7 nucleotides align to TRBD1. The CDR3 runs 16 residues. Germline CDR1 reads SEHNR; CDR2 reads FQNEAQ (reference sequence). The J segment lost 5 bases and the V segment lost 5 bases, leaving 12 bases of the junction unmatched. The DNA for the CDR3 is TGTGCCAGCAGCCGGGGGCAGGGGGGAGCCGATCAGCCCCAGCATTTT. Amino acid sequence: CASSRGQGGADQPQHF.

This chain uses TRBV5-6 with TRBJ2-6; TRBD2 matches at 10 bases. This CDR3 contains 17 residues. Germline V lookup: CDR1 SGHDT, CDR2 YYEEEE. V dropped 4 bases and J dropped 1; count of bases not matched to a gene: 5. The CDR3 loop reads CASSTLAGASGANVLTF. CDR3 DNA: TGTGCCAGCAGCACCCTAGCGGGGGCTTCTGGGGCCAACGTCCTGACTTTC.

The V call is TRBV5-1, the J call TRBJ1-1; D may be TRBD1 (5 bases). Trimming cost V 4 bases and J 4 bases, with 11 bases left between them. CDR3 size: 13 residues. Germline-derived CDR1 and CDR2 are SGHRS and YFSETQ. DNA of the CDR3: TGCGCCAGCAGCGCCTCGGGGGGCACTGAAGCTTTCTTT. This translates into CASSASGGTEAFF. Complete variable domain (other parts from reference TRBV5-1 and TRBJ1-1): KAGVTQTPRYLIKTRGQQVTLSCSPISGHRSVSWYQQTPGQGLQFLFEYFSETQRNKGNFPGRFSGRQFSNSRSEMNVSTLELGDSALYLCASSASGGTEAFFGQGTRLTVV.

The chain carries TRBV2 and TRBJ1-2; TRBD1 aligns across 9 bases. The length of the CDR3 is 15 residues. J gave up 2 bases and V 6 bases, and 7 bases lay outside the gene matches. Germline values: CDR1 SNHLY, CDR2 FYNNEI. The CDR3 region has the DNA TGTGCCAGCAGGATGGAAGGACAGGGGAACTATGGCTACACCTTC. Translated: CASRMEGQGNYGYTF. Looking up the rest from reference TRBV2 and TRBJ1-2 gives the full variable domain: EPEVTQTPSHQVTQMGQEVILRCVPISNHLYFYWYRQILGQKVEFLVSFYNNEISEKSEIFDDQFSVERPDGSNFTLKIRSTKLEDSAMYFCASRMEGQGNYGYTFGSGTRLTVV.

Points on this clone: The junction departs from the called germline gene at one end, perhaps through a read error. The chain joins TRBV18 to TRBJ2-5; tentatively, D is TRBD2 (5 bases). This CDR3 spans 16 amino acids. The V gene's germline CDR1 is KGHSH and CDR2 LQKENI. The chain's CDR3 is CASSPRGAAREETQYF. CDR3 coding DNA: TGTGCCAGCTCGCCACGAGGAGCGGCTCGGGAAGAGACCCAGTACTTC.

The chain combines TRBV30 with TRBJ1-6; D is undetermined. The CDR3 loop spans 13 amino acids. V shed 3 bases and J shed 8 bases, with 11 bases lying between them. In germline, CDR1 is GTSNPN, CDR2 SVGIG (reference sequence). The CDR3 here is CAWSEITDSPLHF. CDR3 sequence (DNA): TGTGCCTGGAGCGAGATAACCGATTCACCCCTCCACTTT.

The rearrangement links TRBV6-1 to TRBJ1-5; TRBD1 might be the D (6 bases). CDR3 length equals 15 residues. V was cut by 3 bases and J by 6 bases, with 15 bases left in between. Germline CDR1 and CDR2: MNHNS and SASEGT. The CDR3 protein is CASSEAPRGGQPQHF. The CDR3 DNA reads TGTGCCAGCAGTGAGGCCCCACGAGGGGGTCAGCCCCAGCATTTT.

The CDR3 protein is CASSLGPAYEQYF. The DNA for the CDR3 is TGTGCCAGCAGCTTAGGTCCTGCCTACGAGCAGTACTTC. The chain carries TRBV11-2 and TRBJ2-7, with no clear D. Germline V gives CDR1 SGHAT, CDR2 FQNNGV. Trimming took off 1 base at V and 2 bases at J, with 6 bases between the two ends. This CDR3 is 13 amino acids long.

The chain uses TRBV29-1 and TRBJ1-2; 10 bases are shared with TRBD1. The germline CDR1 and CDR2 sequences are SQVTM and ANQGSEA. J was trimmed by 0 bases and V by 7 bases; bases with no gene match: 2. There are 13 residues in the CDR3. CDR3 nucleotide sequence: TGCAGCGCAGGGACAGGGGCTAACTATGGCTACACCTTC. The encoded protein is CSAGTGANYGYTF. Combining the CDR3 with reference TRBV29-1 and TRBJ1-2 gives the whole variable domain SAVISQKPSRDICQRGTSLTIQCQVDSQVTMMFWYRQQPGQSLTLIATANQGSEATYESGFVIDKFPISRPNLTFSTLTVSNMSPEDSSIYLCSAGTGANYGYTFGSGTRLTVV.